This TCR beta chain was profiled in a study of cytomegalovirus exposure and HLA in healthy donors. The study's findings and limits: With later analysis, a missense DCLRE1C variant became linked to TCR beta V- and J-gene trimming. Prediction of most subjects' HLA-A and HLA-B alleles by TCR beta sequences was reportedly accurate.

Concerning this clone itself: Its target is not known.

Each donor's status was that of a healthy bone marrow donor. Vbeta (60) and Jbeta (13) primers were used in the PCR. Sequencing was performed with immunoSEQ multiplex PCR; in TCRdb, only in-frame clones are kept and a portion is missing. The data contain 110,000 or so clones, about 72% of them seen just once; the ten biggest clones take up about 16%. The CDR3 covers 17 residues. Germline V lookup: CDR1 SGHTA, CDR2 FQGNSA. Trimming left V 5 bases short and J 5 bases short, with 21 bases between. The sequencing input was PBMCs. The receptor's source is a man over 45 in good health and CMV-seropositive. The chain joins TRBV7-2 to TRBJ2-2; D is uncertain. CDR3 nucleotide sequence: TGTGCCAGCAGCACCCCCCCCGGGTCTTTTCGGACCGGGGAGCTGTTTTTT. It is translated as CASSTPPGSFRTGELFF. The full variable domain, rest sourced from reference TRBV7-2 and TRBJ2-2, is GAGVSQSPSNKVTEKGKDVELRCDPISGHTALYWYRQSLGQGLEFLIYFQGNSAPDKSGLPSDRFSAERTGGSVSTLTIQRTQQEDSAVYLCASSTPPGSFRTGELFFGEGSRLTVL.